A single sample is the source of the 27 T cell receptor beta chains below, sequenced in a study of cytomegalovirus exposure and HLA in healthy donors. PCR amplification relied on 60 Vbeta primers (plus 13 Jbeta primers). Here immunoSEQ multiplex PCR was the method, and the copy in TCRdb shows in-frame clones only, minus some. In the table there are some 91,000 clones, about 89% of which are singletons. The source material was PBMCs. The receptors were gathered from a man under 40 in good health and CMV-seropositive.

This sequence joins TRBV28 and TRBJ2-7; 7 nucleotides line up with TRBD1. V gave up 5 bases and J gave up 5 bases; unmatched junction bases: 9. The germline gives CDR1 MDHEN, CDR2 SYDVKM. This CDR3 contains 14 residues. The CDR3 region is CASSPPGQSHEQYF. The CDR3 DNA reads TGTGCCAGCAGTCCACCGGGACAGAGCCACGAGCAGTACTTC. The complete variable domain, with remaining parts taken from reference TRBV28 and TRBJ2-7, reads DVKVTQSSRYLVKRTGEKVFLECVQDMDHENMFWYRQDPGLGLRLIYFSYDVKMKEKGDIPEGYSVSREKKERFSLILESASTNQTSMYLCASSPPGQSHEQYFGPGTRLTVT.

CDR3 nucleotides: TGCGCCAGCAGCTACGGGCCTCGGGGTGGCACAGATACGCAGTATTTT. Residues: CASSYGPRGGTDTQYF. J is TRBJ2-3 and V is TRBV10-1; D might be TRBD2 (5 bases). Between the trimmed V and J ends, which lost 6 bases and 1 base, there was a span of 17 bases. There are 16 residues in the CDR3. From germline, CDR1 is WNHNN and CDR2 SYGVQD (reference sequence).

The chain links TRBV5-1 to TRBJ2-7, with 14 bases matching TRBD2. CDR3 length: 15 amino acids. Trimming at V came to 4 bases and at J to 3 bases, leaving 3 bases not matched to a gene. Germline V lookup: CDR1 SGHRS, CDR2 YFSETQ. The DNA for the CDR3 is TGCGCCAGCAGCCCGGGACTAGCGGGAGACTACGAGCAGTACTTC. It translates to CASSPGLAGDYEQYF.

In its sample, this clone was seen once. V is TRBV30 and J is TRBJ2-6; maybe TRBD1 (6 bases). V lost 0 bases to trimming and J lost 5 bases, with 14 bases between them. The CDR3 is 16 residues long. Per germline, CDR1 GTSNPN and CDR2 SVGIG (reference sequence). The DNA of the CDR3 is TGTGCCTGGAGTGTTAAAGGGGGAGTTAGGGCCAACGTCCTGACTTTC. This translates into CAWSVKGGVRANVLTF.

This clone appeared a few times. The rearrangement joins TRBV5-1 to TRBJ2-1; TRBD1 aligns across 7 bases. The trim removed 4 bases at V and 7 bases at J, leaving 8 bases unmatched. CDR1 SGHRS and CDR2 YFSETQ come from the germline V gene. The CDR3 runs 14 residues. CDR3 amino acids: CASSATTGVNEQFF. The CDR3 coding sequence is TGCGCCAGCAGCGCAACCACAGGGGTGAATGAGCAGTTCTTC.

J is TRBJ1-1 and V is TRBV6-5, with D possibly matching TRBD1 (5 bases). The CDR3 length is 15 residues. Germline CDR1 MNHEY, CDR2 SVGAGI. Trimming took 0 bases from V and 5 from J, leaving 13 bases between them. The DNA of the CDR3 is TGTGCCAGCAGTTACTCGAACATCGGGGGGACTGAAGCTTTCTTT. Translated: CASSYSNIGGTEAFF.

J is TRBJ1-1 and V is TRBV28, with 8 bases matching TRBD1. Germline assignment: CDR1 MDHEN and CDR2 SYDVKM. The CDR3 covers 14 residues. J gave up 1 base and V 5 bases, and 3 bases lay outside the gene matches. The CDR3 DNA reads TGTGCCAGCAGTCACAGGGGGTCGAACACTGAAGCTTTCTTT. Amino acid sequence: CASSHRGSNTEAFF. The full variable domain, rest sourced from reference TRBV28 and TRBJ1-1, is DVKVTQSSRYLVKRTGEKVFLECVQDMDHENMFWYRQDPGLGLRLIYFSYDVKMKEKGDIPEGYSVSREKKERFSLILESASTNQTSMYLCASSHRGSNTEAFFGQGTRLTVV.

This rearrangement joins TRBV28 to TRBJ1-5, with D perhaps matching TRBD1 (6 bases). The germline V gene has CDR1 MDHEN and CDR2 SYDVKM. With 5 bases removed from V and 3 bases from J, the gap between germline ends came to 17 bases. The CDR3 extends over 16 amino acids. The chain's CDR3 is CASSPPDREDNQPQHF. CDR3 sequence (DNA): TGTGCCAGCAGTCCTCCGGACAGAGAGGACAATCAGCCCCAGCATTTT.

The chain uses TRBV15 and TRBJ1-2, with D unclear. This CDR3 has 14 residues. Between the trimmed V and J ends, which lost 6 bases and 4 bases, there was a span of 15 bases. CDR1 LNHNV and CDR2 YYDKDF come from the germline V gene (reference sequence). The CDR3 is CATSRSGVGYGYTF. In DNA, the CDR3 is TGTGCCACCAGTCGGTCTGGAGTAGGCTATGGCTACACCTTC.

This chain's CDR3 is CASSLEGGGTTLQFF. The CDR3 DNA is TGCGCCAGCAGCTTGGAAGGGGGGGGGACTACCCTGCAGTTCTTC. The chain couples TRBV5-1 to TRBJ2-1, with a weak D call TRBD2 (7 bases). The CDR3 contains 15 residues. From germline, CDR1 is SGHRS and CDR2 YFSETQ. V was shortened by 0 bases and J by 12 bases, with 19 bases between the two germline ends. Filled out from reference TRBV5-1 and TRBJ2-1, the complete variable domain reads KAGVTQTPRYLIKTRGQQVTLSCSPISGHRSVSWYQQTPGQGLQFLFEYFSETQRNKGNFPGRFSGRQFSNSRSEMNVSTLELGDSALYLCASSLEGGGTTLQFFGPGTRLTVL.

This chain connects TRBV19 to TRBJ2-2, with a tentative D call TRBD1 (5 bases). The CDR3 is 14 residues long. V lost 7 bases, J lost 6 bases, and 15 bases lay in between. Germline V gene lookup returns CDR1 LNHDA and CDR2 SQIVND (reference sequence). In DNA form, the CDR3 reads TGTGCCAGTACTCCCATGGGGCTAGCCGGGGAGCTGTTTTTT. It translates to CASTPMGLAGELFF.

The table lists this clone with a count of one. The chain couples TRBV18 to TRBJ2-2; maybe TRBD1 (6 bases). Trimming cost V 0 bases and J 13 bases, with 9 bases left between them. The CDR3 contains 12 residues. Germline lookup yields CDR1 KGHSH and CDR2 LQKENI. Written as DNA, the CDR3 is TGTGCCAGCTCACCACCGACAGGTGGGCTGTTTTTT. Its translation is CASSPPTGGLFF. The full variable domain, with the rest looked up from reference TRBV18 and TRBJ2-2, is NAGVMQNPRHLVRRRGQEARLRCSPMKGHSHVYWYRQLPEEGLKFMVYLQKENIIDESGMPKERFSAEFPKEGPSILRIQQVVRGDSAAYFCASSPPTGGLFFGEGSRLTVL.

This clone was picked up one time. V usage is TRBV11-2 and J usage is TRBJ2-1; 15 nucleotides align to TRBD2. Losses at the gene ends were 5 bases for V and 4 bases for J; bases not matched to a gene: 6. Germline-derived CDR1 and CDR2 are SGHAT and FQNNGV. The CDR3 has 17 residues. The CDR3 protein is CASSPGGLAGGYNEQFF. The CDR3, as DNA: TGTGCCAGCAGCCCGGGGGGACTAGCGGGAGGTTACAATGAGCAGTTCTTC.

This CDR3 reads CASSSGDTEAFF. As DNA, the CDR3 is TGTGCCAGCTCTTCAGGGGACACTGAAGCTTTCTTT. The rearrangement uses TRBV28 and TRBJ1-1; weak D call: TRBD1 (6 bases). Germline V gives CDR1 MDHEN, CDR2 SYDVKM. The CDR3 is made up of 12 amino acids. V was cut by 8 bases and J by 3 bases, with 10 bases left in between.

CDR3 sequence: CATSQPPETYTQYF. As DNA, the CDR3 is TGTGCCACCAGCCAGCCACCCGAGACATATACGCAGTATTTT. The chain joins TRBV15 to TRBJ2-3; D unclear. Per the germline V gene, CDR1 is LNHNV and CDR2 is YYDKDF (reference sequence). Trimming shortened V by 5 bases and J by 7 bases, and 16 bases separated the two germline ends. The CDR3 is 14 residues long.

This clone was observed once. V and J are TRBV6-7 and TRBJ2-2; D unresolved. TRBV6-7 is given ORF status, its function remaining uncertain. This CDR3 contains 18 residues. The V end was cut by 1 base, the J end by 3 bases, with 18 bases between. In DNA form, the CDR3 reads TGTGCCAGCAGTTACTACCGGATCCCCATAGCTCACACCGGGGAGCTGTTTTTT. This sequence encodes CASSYYRIPIAHTGELFF.

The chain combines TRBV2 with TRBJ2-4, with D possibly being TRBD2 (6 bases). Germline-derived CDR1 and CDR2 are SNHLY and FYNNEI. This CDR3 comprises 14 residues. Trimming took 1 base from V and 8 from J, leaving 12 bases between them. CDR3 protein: CASSEVGGSYIQYF. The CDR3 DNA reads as TGTGCCAGCAGTGAAGTGGGGGGAAGCTACATTCAGTACTTC.

The CDR3 sequence is CASSLRYQPQHF. Here the CDR3 DNA reads TGTGCCAGCAGTTTGAGATATCAGCCCCAGCATTTT. This sequence joins TRBV28 and TRBJ1-5; D call uncertain. CDR1 MDHEN and CDR2 SYDVKM come from the germline V gene. There are 12 residues in the CDR3. Trimming took off 3 bases at V and 5 bases at J, with 5 bases between the two ends.

In nucleotides, the CDR3 is TGTGCCAGCAGCTTAATCCGGGAAGAGACCCAGTACTTC. Its protein product is CASSLIREETQYF. The chain combines TRBV7-2 with TRBJ2-5; D is uncertain. Germline V gene data show CDR1 as SGHTA and CDR2 as FQGNSA. Trimming left V 2 bases short and J 3 bases short, with 7 bases between. The CDR3 extends over 13 amino acids.

The CDR3 DNA follows: TGTGCCAGCAGCTTGGTTGGACTAGCGGCGAACACCGGGGAGCTGTTTTTT. Translated, it gives CASSLVGLAANTGELFF. The genes are TRBV5-4 and TRBJ2-2, with TRBD2 matching over 10 bases. The J segment lost 0 bases and the V segment lost 0 bases, leaving 2 bases of the junction unmatched. The CDR3 has 17 amino acids. Looked up from germline, CDR1 is SGHNT and CDR2 is YYREEE (reference sequence).

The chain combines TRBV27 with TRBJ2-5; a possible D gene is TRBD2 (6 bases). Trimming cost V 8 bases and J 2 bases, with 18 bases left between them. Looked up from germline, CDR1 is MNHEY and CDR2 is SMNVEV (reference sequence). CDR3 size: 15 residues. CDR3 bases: TGTGCCAGCTCACGGGGTTGGGCGGGACAAGAGACCCAGTACTTC. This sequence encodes CASSRGWAGQETQYF.

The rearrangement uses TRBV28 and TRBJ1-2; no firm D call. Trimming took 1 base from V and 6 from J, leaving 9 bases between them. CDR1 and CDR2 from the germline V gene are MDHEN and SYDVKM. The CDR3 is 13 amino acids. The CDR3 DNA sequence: TGTGCCAGCAGTTTATATTTGAGCGATGGCTACACCTTC. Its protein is CASSLYLSDGYTF.

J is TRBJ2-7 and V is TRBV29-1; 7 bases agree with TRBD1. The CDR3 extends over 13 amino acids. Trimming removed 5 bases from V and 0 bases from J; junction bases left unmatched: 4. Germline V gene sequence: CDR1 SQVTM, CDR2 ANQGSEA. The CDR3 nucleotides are TGCAGCGTTTTCGGGACAGACTCCTACGAGCAGTACTTC. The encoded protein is CSVFGTDSYEQYF.

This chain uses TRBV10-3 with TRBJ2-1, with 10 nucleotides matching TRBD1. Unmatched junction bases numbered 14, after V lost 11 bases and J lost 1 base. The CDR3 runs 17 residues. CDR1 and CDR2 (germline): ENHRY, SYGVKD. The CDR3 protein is CAAGPSGQGRSYNEQFF. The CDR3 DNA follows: TGTGCCGCTGGCCCCTCGGGACAGGGGAGATCCTACAATGAGCAGTTCTTC.

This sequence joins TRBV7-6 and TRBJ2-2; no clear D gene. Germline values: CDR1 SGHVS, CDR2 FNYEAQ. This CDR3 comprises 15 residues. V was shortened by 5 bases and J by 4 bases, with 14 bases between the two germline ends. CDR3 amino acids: CASSPRVITTGELFF. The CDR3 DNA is TGTGCCAGCAGCCCACGGGTTATTACCACCGGGGAGCTGTTTTTT.

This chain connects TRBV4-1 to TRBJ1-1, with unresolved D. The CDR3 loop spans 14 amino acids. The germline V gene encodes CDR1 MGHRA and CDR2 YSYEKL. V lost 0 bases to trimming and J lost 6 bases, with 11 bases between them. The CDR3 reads CASSQDHSTPEAFF. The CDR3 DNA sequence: TGCGCCAGCAGCCAAGATCACAGTACTCCTGAAGCTTTCTTT.

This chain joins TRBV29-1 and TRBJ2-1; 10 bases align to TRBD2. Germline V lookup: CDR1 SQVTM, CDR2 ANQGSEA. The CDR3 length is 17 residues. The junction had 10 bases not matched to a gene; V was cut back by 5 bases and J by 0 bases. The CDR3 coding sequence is TGCAGCGTTCGCATAGCGGGAGGCCACTACTCCTACAATGAGCAGTTCTTC. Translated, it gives CSVRIAGGHYSYNEQFF.